This TCR beta chain appears in the sequencing data of a study of human T cells and chemical hapten exposure. Someone pulled total RNA out of unfractionated whole blood. TCRdb re-derived calls from the 5' RACE reads in MiXCR, one entry per CDR3 protein. This sample has about 140,000 distinct CDR3 sequences, with 4.1% found just once. This clonotype was picked up many times. Trimming removed 6 bases at V and 3 bases at J, with 18 bases between. The CDR3 runs to 15 residues. Germline CDR1 reads LNHDA; CDR2 reads SQIVND (reference sequence). This TCR came from a female donor in good health. The gene calls are TRBV19 and TRBJ2-7, with D possibly being TRBD2 (5 bases). CDR3 amino acids: CASSPNPPGIYEQYF. The CDR3 nucleotides read TGTGCCAGTAGCCCAAACCCCCCGGGAATCTACGAGCAGTACTTC.